This TCR beta chain was identified during a study of blood T cell repertoires in COVID-19. Two negative PCRs, clearance, or symptom resolution characterized the recovered Cohort 3 donors. TCRdb keeps only in-frame clones here, not all; method: immunoSEQ multiplex PCR. The sample lists just over 300,000 clones, 80% to 90% seen once, with around 8.9% in the top ten. This sequence was found in a woman aged 18-29 years who had recovered from COVID-19. Sequencing used PBMCs or T cells enriched from blood (not recorded which).

DNA for the CDR3: TGTGCCAGCAGCCAGCAGGGTGCTCGGTTCTTC. Protein product: CASSQQGARFF. V and J are TRBV14 and TRBJ2-1; D is possibly TRBD1 (5 bases). Trimming pared 3 bases from V and 15 bases from J, leaving 12 bases between. This CDR3 contains 11 residues. Germline V lookup: CDR1 SGHDN, CDR2 FVKESK.